The 20 T cell receptor beta chains given below trace back to one sample, sequenced in a study of CD4 and CD8 cells across lung adenocarcinoma regions. TCRdb re-derived calls from the PCR reads in MiXCR, one entry per CDR3 protein. The sample records about 25,000 distinct CDR3 sequences, about half being singletons. The sequenced material came from CD8+ T cells from the center of a lung tumor. The origin of the receptors is a male donor with lung adenocarcinoma. The CD4 and CD8 labels of this study may be unreliable.

Details on this clonotype: One end of the junction does not line up with germline, which may come from a read error. V and J are TRBV10-3 and TRBJ2-3; the D gene is possibly TRBD2 (6 bases). The CDR3 spans 13 residues. Germline CDR1 reads ENHRY; CDR2 reads SYGVKD. The CDR3 nucleotides are TGTGCCACGGGGCGGGGAGGCACAGATACGCAGTACTTT. It is translated as CATGRGGTDTQYF.

The chain joins TRBV5-1 to TRBJ2-3; D unresolved. Germline CDR1 is SGHRS and CDR2 is YFSETQ. V was pared by 0 bases and J by 1 base, with 6 bases between. The CDR3 is 14 amino acids. The DNA for the CDR3 is TGCGCCAGCAGCTTGGCACCGGGCACAGATACGCAGTATTTT. Amino acids: CASSLAPGTDTQYF.

This clonotype was seen only once. The junction does not match germline at one end; this may be a read error. The J gene is TRBJ2-5, the V gene TRBV6-1; D may be TRBD2 (6 bases). Germline V CDR1 and CDR2: MNHNS, SASEGT. The CDR3 runs to 16 residues. The CDR3 DNA reads as TGTGCCAGCAGTGGGCGCGTCCGGCGCGACCGGGAGACGCAGTACTTT. It yields the protein CASSGRVRRDRETQYF.

The genes are TRBV6-1 and TRBJ2-3; D is unresolved. There are 15 residues in the CDR3. Trimming left V 3 bases short and J 2 bases short, with 12 bases between. The V gene's germline CDR1 is MNHNS and CDR2 SASEGT. In DNA, the CDR3 is TGTGCCAGCAGTGATAGGGCGAAAATCACAGATACGCAGTATTTT. Translated: CASSDRAKITDTQYF.

Comments on this clonotype: One end of the junction is discordant with germline, which a read error may explain. J is TRBJ2-4 and V is TRBV6-1, with D perhaps matching TRBD2 (6 bases). Germline V CDR1 and CDR2: MNHNS, SASEGT. This CDR3 has 15 residues. The CDR3 spells CASSSRREPKDTQYF. The CDR3 DNA sequence: TGTGCCAGCAGCTCCCGGAGGGAGCCTAAAGACACGCAGTATTTC.

The genes are TRBV6-1 and TRBJ2-2; tentative D call: TRBD2 (6 bases). The CDR3 sequence is 15 residues long. V was shortened by 6 bases and J by 5 bases, with 16 bases between the two germline ends. From germline, CDR1 is MNHNS and CDR2 SASEGT. Here the CDR3 reads CASRDPGRETGELFF. CDR3 coding DNA: TGTGCCAGCAGGGATCCGGGACGGGAGACCGGGGAGCTGTTTTTT.

By sample fraction, this clonotype is medium-sized. The chain has TRBV6-1 and TRBJ2-2; tentatively, D is TRBD2 (6 bases). V was pared by 5 bases and J by 2 bases, with 18 bases between. This CDR3 contains 17 residues. The germline CDR1 and CDR2 sequences are MNHNS and SASEGT. The CDR3 DNA is TGTGCCAGCAGTCCATCCGGGACTGACTTAAACACCGGGGAGCTGTTTTTT. This gives the protein CASSPSGTDLNTGELFF.

Note on this clonotype: The junction differs from germline at one of its ends, possibly a read error. This sequence joins TRBV6-1 and TRBJ2-5; possibly TRBD1 for D (6 bases). There are 15 residues in the CDR3. Germline V gene lookup returns CDR1 MNHNS and CDR2 SASEGT. This CDR3 is CAGRTGGRDQETQYF. The CDR3 DNA sequence: TGTGCCGGCAGGACTGGGGGCCGTGACCAAGAGACCCAGTACTTC.

This clonotype was recorded at least ten times. The rearrangement joins TRBV7-6 to TRBJ1-1; D remains ambiguous. V lost 5 bases and J lost 4, with 17 bases in between. The germline V gene encodes CDR1 SGHVS and CDR2 FNYEAQ. This CDR3 has 15 amino acids. CDR3 in DNA: TGTGCCAGCAGCCACAACGTAGGGCTGAGCACTGAAGCTTTCTTT. This encodes CASSHNVGLSTEAFF.

The chain links TRBV10-2 to TRBJ2-4; D might be TRBD1 or TRBD2, each matching 6 bases. Per the germline V gene, CDR1 is WSHSY and CDR2 is SAAADI. The CDR3 has 17 residues. Trimming stripped 4 bases from V and 12 bases from J, with 28 bases between. CDR3 loop: CASSAPPGAAGQDTQYF. The CDR3 DNA reads TGCGCCAGCAGTGCCCCTCCGGGGGCTGCGGGACAAGATACTCAGTACTTC.

The chain has TRBV6-1 and TRBJ2-3, with D possibly being TRBD2 (6 bases). V was clipped by 6 bases and J by 6 bases, with 22 bases between them. The germline CDR1 and CDR2 sequences are MNHNS and SASEGT. The length of the CDR3 is 16 residues. In DNA form, the CDR3 reads TGTGCCAGCAGCACCGGAGGGGTAGCGGTCCGGGATACGCAGTATTTT. Translation gives CASSTGGVAVRDTQYF.

The chain uses TRBV5-1 and TRBJ2-3; 7 bases map to TRBD1. CDR1 is SGHRS, CDR2 YFSETQ, per germline. CDR3 size: 14 residues. J was trimmed by 2 bases and V by 4 bases; bases with no gene match: 4. For the CDR3, the DNA is TGCGCCAGCAGCCCACAGGGGTACACAGATACGCAGTATTTT. Encoded protein: CASSPQGYTDTQYF.

The chain employs TRBV6-1 and TRBJ2-1, with 11 bases matching TRBD2. CDR3 length equals 15 residues. Germline V lookup: CDR1 MNHNS, CDR2 SASEGT. V lost 1 base to trimming and J lost 6 bases; unmatched junction nucleotides: 2. The chain's CDR3 is CASSEETSGTNEQFF. CDR3 DNA: TGTGCCAGCAGTGAAGAGACTAGCGGGACCAATGAGCAGTTCTTC.

The CDR3 DNA reads as TGTGCCAGCGCGGACAGACACCCCTACGAGCAGTACTTC. Translating gives CASADRHPYEQYF. The chain combines TRBV7-9 with TRBJ2-5; tentative D call: TRBD1 (6 bases). The DNA end lines up better with TRBJ2-7; the J call may be wrong. There are 13 residues in the CDR3. Germline CDR1 SEHNR, CDR2 FQNEAQ (reference sequence).

The sample holds a few counts of this clonotype. V is TRBV27 and J is TRBJ2-3; a weak D match, TRBD1 (5 bases). V was pared by 4 bases and J by 6 bases, with 11 bases between. This CDR3 spans 13 amino acids. CDR1 is MNHEY and CDR2 is SMNVEV in the germline V gene (reference sequence). CDR3 loop: CASSWGSPDTQYF. CDR3 DNA sequence: TGTGCCAGCAGTTGGGGCAGCCCCGATACGCAGTATTTT.

The V gene is TRBV30, the J gene TRBJ1-1; 10 nucleotides line up with TRBD1. The germline V gene has CDR1 GTSNPN and CDR2 SVGIG (reference sequence). This CDR3 is 15 amino acids long. V trimming: 2 bases; J trimming: 5 bases; junction bases outside the gene matches: 8. CDR3 nucleotide sequence: TGTGCCTGGAGTTCGGGACAGGGGACGGGGACTGAAGCTTTCTTT. Translated, it gives CAWSSGQGTGTEAFF.

The V and J genes are TRBV6-1 and TRBJ2-3; no clear D gene. The J call could be wrong; TRBJ2-7 is a better fit for the DNA end. The CDR3 consists of 16 residues. Germline-derived CDR1 and CDR2 are MNHNS and SASEGT. CDR3 loop: CASSPSGDGAKDTQYF. CDR3 sequence (DNA): TGTGCCAGCAGCCCATCGGGCGACGGAGCCAAAGATACGCAGTACTTC.

This clonotype has more than one count but fewer than ten. The CDR3 reads CASSLQRRTGGSYEQYF. CDR3 DNA sequence: TGTGCCAGCAGCTTACAACGGCGGACAGGGGGTTCCTACGAGCAGTACTTC. V and J are TRBV7-8 and TRBJ2-7, with 10 positions matching TRBD1. This CDR3 spans 17 amino acids. Losses at the gene ends were 2 bases for V and 1 base for J; bases not matched to a gene: 8. CDR1 and CDR2 (germline): SGHVS, FQNEAQ.

This clonotype was recorded once. The CDR3 DNA sequence: TGTGCCAGCAGGTACCCAGTTACCTATGAGCAGTTCTTC. Protein product: CASRYPVTYEQFF. This rearrangement joins TRBV6-5 to TRBJ2-3; D gene unclear. The DNA end lines up better with TRBJ2-1; the J call may be wrong. This CDR3 region has 13 residues. CDR1 and CDR2 from the germline V gene are MNHEY and SVGAGI.

This chain links TRBV27 with TRBJ2-4, with D perhaps TRBD1 (5 bases). Germline-derived CDR1 and CDR2 are MNHEY and SMNVEV (reference sequence). The V end lost 6 bases, the J end lost 12 bases, and 21 bases lay between the germline ends. The CDR3 spans 14 residues. The CDR3 bases are TGTGCCAGCAGGGGGCTGTGGGCCACAGATACTCAGTACTTC. Amino acids: CASRGLWATDTQYF.